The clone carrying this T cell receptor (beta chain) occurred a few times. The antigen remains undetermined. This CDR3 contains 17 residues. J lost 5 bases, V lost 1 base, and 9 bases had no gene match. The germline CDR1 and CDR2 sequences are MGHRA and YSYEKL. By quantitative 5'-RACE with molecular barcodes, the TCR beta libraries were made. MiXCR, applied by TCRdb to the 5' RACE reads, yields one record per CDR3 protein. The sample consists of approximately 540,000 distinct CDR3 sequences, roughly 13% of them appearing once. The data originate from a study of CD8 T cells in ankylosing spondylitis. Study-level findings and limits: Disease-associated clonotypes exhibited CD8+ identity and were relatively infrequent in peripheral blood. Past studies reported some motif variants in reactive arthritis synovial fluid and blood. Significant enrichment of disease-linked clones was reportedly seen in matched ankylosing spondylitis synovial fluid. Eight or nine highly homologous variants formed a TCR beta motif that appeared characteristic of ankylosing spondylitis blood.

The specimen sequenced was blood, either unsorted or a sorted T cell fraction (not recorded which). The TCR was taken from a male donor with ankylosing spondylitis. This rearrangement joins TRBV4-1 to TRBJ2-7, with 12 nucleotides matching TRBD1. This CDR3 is CASSQGRGDRGHHEQYF. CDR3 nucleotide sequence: TGCGCCAGCAGCCAAGGAAGGGGGGACAGGGGGCATCACGAGCAGTACTTC.